The T cell receptor beta chain described here comes from a study of cytomegalovirus exposure and HLA in healthy donors (dated by TCRdb to the late 2010s). Regarding the research as a whole: An earlier analysis of 587 of the donors reported 276 Gb of sequence data and some 110 million unique TCR beta sequences obtained from approximately 180 million T cells. An early release covering roughly 600 HLA-typed donors comprised 300 to 350 gigabases of sequencing data and 65 million to 100 million unique TCR sequences. Of the approximately 400 genotyped donors, over 80% were placed in the genetic ancestry cluster associated with self-reported Caucasian donors. The study was designed to test whether signatures of past pathogen exposure could be identified by cataloging public T cell receptors. The study used immunosequencing to profile the T cell repertoires of 670 or so subjects and linked those repertoires to cytomegalovirus serostatus. A separate validation cohort of more than 100 different subjects was used in addition to the 666-subject first cohort. To predict cytomegalovirus infection status, the study brought together high-throughput TCR immunosequencing, statistical association of individual TCRs with disease status, and machine learning. A later analysis re-analyzed previously published TCR beta repertoires from 666 donors and added high-resolution HLA genotyping to study TCR occurrence patterns. Rather than drawing on any new phenotypic data, the later analysis identified candidate immune exposures from TCR beta sequences and the way those sequences occurred across donors. An earlier analysis of 587 of the donors applied high-throughput TCR beta sequencing to assess whether each TCR beta V gene segment acted as functional or pseudogenic. Donor age, sex, ethnicity and CMV serostatus were compiled alongside the repertoire data. A later genetic analysis used genome-wide SNP genotypes for about 65% of the roughly 700 donors, treating that subset as a discovery cohort. All discovery cohort repertoires had been generated on a single sequencing platform. HLA typing covered class I and class II loci at four-digit resolution. The number of typed donors differed by locus: 629-630 for A, B, C, DRB1 and DQB1; 500 to 550 for DQA1; some 590 for DPA1; and roughly 450 for DPB1. A handful of DR-DQ haplotypes were handled as single units for association and clustering because linkage in the cohort was strong. Among about 400 genotyped donors of the cohort, an average of roughly 230,000 unique TCR beta nucleotide sequences was sequenced per donor, of which about 18% were non-productive.

Points the paper makes about the study in general: In both the original and validation cohorts, the classifier was reported to diagnose cytomegalovirus status with high specificity and sensitivity. Because HLA typing was missing for some donors at each locus, association tests included only the typed subset. In vitro tests confirmed that a few of the cytomegalovirus-associated TCR beta chains recognize cytomegalovirus antigens. The authors suggested that the approach could potentially be extended to other disease states and immunological phenotypes. Broadly in line with IMGT annotations, most TCR beta V segments showed up in productive rearrangements about 87% or about 30% of the time in an earlier analysis of approximately 640 of the donors. At a false discovery rate of 0.05, a later analysis linked under 20,000 TCR beta sequences to specific HLA alleles. A group of highly shared sequence variants was considered likely to be a technical artifact of the sequencing pipeline. According to a later analysis, most CMV-associated TCR beta chains appeared to be HLA-restricted, and the HLA associations seemed to be driven largely by CMV exposure. Presence/absence analyses assumed roughly uniform sequencing depth across donors, an assumption that may not hold. Linkage disequilibrium might explain the correlated functional status among segregating V segments, but an unknown experimental factor could not be ruled out. Most TCR sequences were seen in very few donors, while some public TCRs were found in many individuals. In a later genetic analysis, fewer N-insertions in productive TCRs were reported among donors in an Asian-associated ancestry cluster than the approximately 670-donor mean. The 87-base-pair reads could not distinguish some IMGT-functional V segments, including TRBV6-2 and TRBV6-3, so those segments were excluded. In a later analysis, HLA-associated TCR beta chains were found to be more clonally expanded and to have lower generation probabilities than equally common non-associated chains. In a later analysis, several top co-occurrence clusters were reported to appear linked to parvovirus B19, influenza, CMV and Epstein-Barr virus. In a later genetic analysis, a missense DCLRE1C variant was associated with V-gene and J-gene trimming of TCR beta chains, and the association was replicated in an independent cohort. The earlier analysis of some 560 of the donors excluded roughly 17 rarely observed V segments, including chromosome 9 orphons, because counts were too low. According to a later analysis, TCR association rates differed among HLA loci, with DRB1 alleles showing the most associated TCRs and HLA-C alleles showing the fewest. When HLA alleles, especially DR and DQ, strongly co-occurred, attributing TCR associations to individual alleles was difficult. This cohort had only TCR beta chains sequenced, and the lack of alpha or paired-chain data limited which features could be detected. Immune exposure information for the cohort was limited to CMV serostatus. The study listed 164 TCR beta chains as associated with cytomegalovirus. A further reported finding was that TCR beta sequences accurately predicted the HLA-A and HLA-B alleles for most subjects in the first cohort.

CDR1 and CDR2 were assigned from the germline V gene as MNHEY and SVGAGI. The cysteine opens and the phenylalanine closes a CDR3 of 14 amino acids. This entry keeps only the CDR3 DNA: 42 bases, framed from base 1. V drops 6 bases and J drops 3 bases, leaving 14 bases in between. The cohort was made up of approximately 670 healthy bone marrow donors. All cohort members were sampled while nominally healthy, although unrecorded immune exposures were likely present. The donor tested CMV seronegative and was one of the 352 seronegative cohort members. A peripheral blood sample was provided by each donor, and peripheral blood mononuclear cells were used for TCR beta sequencing. Genomic DNA extraction from the blood cell samples was performed with the Qiagen DNeasy Blood Extraction Kit. To prepare the library, the immunoSEQ multiplex PCR assay was applied. For the multiplex PCR, a mixture combining 60 forward primers for TCR Vbeta segments and 13 reverse primers for TCR Jbeta segments was used. The CDR3 region of rearranged TCR beta genes was amplified from genomic DNA by a multiplex PCR assay. Amplified TCR beta libraries were sequenced as 87-base-pair reads on the Illumina HiSeq System. The source study handled its data this way. A later analysis tallied 70 million to 100 million unique TCR beta chains across the 650 to 750 repertoires, and around 10 million of those chains were shared by two or more donors. Raw reads were error-corrected and collapsed into unique sequences by a nearest-neighbor algorithm in which closely related sequences were merged to remove PCR and sequencing errors. CDR3 sequences were aligned to IMGT reference sequences to assign V, D and J gene segments. Each retained sequence needed at least a six-nucleotide match to both a V gene segment and a J gene segment. A rearrangement was called productive if the CDR3 had no stop codons and remained in frame with V and J, and every other rearrangement was called non-productive. Following IMGT convention, CDR3 was defined as the stretch from the second conserved V-encoded cysteine up to the conserved J-encoded phenylalanine. Sequences without an unambiguous match to a single V gene segment were excluded from the earlier analysis of 587 of the donors. An earlier analysis of just under 600 of the donors called V segments functional above 56.7% productive rearrangements and segregating when the between-donor standard deviation exceeded 5%. A statistical classification framework was built for diagnosing cytomegalovirus status from the catalog of TCR beta chain sequences. V and J gene assignment, in a later analysis, came from comparing TCR nucleotide sequences with IMGT/GENE-DB human TR gene sequences. In a later analysis, CDR3 sequences and most-parsimonious VDJ recombination scenarios were assigned using the TCRdist pipeline. In a later analysis, every TCR beta chain was defined by the combination of its CDR3 amino acid sequence and its V-gene family, and reads without a unique V-gene family were dropped. As a way to deal with suspected cross-contamination and a sequencing artifact, a later analysis dropped 500 to 700 nucleotide sequences that were highly shared and had low generation probability. In a later analysis, a clonal expansion index was calculated for each public chain from normalized within-repertoire ranks of inferred template counts. In a later analysis, generation probabilities were computed with a VDJ recombination model fitted to out-of-frame rearrangements, and the resulting probabilities were checked against IGoR. In a later analysis, TCR-TCR, TCR-HLA and TCR-CMV co-occurrence was scored with hypergeometric tests, and a repertoire-size bias correction was applied to TCR pairs. To estimate false discovery rates, a later analysis permuted the HLA or CMV assignments 20 times. In a later analysis, co-occurring TCRs were grouped using DBSCAN, and TCRdist sequence similarity was added for clustering within HLA-allele-positive subsets. Co-occurrence clustering excluded repertoires with fewer than 30,000 or more than 120,000 public chains, plus five with anomalous nucleotide sharing. TCRdb took over this immuneACCESS table, retaining in-frame rearrangements with V and J assigned. Such tables are incomplete; in checked studies, under half of the missing clones stem from an unresolved V gene, and the remainder is unexplained. V and J calls and clone size follow that table, whereas D and trimming were derived from the DNA. Recorded for this sample are 100,000 to 120,000 clones; 78% of them occurred a single time. 1% to 1.5% of the sample belongs to the ten largest clones.

Turning to this clone: Its antigen remains unidentified. No base quality values were provided; no much bigger clone lies one nucleotide off.

This TCR came from a man aged 30-40 years in good health and CMV-seronegative. The rearrangement joined TRBV6-5 to TRBJ1-2; D gene: possibly TRBD1, on 6 matching bases. The sample consisted of PBMCs. The nucleotide sequence is given as TGTGCCAGCAGCCGAACAGGGTATCACTATGGCTACACCTTC. Translated, this is CASSRTGYHYGYTF.